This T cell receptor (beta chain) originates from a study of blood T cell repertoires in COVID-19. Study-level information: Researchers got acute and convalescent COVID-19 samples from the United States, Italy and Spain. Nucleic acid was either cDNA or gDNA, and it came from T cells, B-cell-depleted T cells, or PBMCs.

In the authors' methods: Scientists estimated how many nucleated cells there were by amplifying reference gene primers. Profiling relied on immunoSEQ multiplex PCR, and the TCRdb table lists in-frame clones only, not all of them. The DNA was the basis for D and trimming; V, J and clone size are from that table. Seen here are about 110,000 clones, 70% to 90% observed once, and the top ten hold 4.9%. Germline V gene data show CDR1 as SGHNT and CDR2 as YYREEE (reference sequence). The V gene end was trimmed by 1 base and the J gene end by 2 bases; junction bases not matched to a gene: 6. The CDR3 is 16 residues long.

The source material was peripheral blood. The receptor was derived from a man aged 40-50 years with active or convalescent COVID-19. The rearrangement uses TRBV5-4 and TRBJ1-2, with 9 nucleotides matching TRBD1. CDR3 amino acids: CASSLSGGQGNYGYTF. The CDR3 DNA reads TGTGCCAGCAGCTTGAGCGGTGGACAGGGGAACTATGGCTACACCTTC.